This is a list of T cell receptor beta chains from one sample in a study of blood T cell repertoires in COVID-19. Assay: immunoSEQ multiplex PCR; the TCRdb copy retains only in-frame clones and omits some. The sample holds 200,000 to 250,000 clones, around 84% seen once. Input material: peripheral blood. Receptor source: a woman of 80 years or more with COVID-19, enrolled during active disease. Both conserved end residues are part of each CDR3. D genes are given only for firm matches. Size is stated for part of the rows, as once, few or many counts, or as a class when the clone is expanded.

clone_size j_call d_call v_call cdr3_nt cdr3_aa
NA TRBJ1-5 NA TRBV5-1 TGCGCCAGCAGCTTCGGGGGGGATCAGCCCCAGCATTTT CASSFGGDQPQHF
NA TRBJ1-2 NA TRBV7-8 TGTGCCAGCGGACGGGGGGGTGGCTATGGCTACACCTTC CASGRGGGYGYTF
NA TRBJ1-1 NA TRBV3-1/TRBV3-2 TGTGCCAGCAGCCAAGAGAGACTGCGAAACACTGAAGCTTTCTTT CASSQERLRNTEAFF
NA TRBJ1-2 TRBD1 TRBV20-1 TGCAGTGCTAGTCGGGACAGCTATGGCTACACCTTC CSASRDSYGYTF
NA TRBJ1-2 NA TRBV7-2 TGTGCCAGCAGCTCACCACAGGAAATCTATGGCTACACCTTC CASSSPQEIYGYTF
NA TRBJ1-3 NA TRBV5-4 TGTGCCAGCAGCTTGGGGGTACAGGGCTCTGGAAACACCATATATTTT CASSLGVQGSGNTIYF
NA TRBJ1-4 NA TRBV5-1 TGCGCCAGCAGCCCAGGACAGAATAATGAAAAACTGTTTTTT CASSPGQNNEKLFF
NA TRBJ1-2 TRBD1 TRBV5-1 TGCGCCAGCAGCAAGACAGGGGCAAATAGTGGCTACACCTTC CASSKTGANSGYTF
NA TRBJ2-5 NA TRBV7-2 TGTGCCAGCAGCTTAGTTTCCCCCCCCGGGGGGACCCAGTACTTC CASSLVSPPGGTQYF
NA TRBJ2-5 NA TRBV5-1 TGCGCCAGCAGCTTGGCCCCAGGAGAGACCCAGTACTTC CASSLAPGETQYF
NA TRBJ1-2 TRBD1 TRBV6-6 TGTGCCAGCCGACCTACAGGGGATTCTAACTATGGCTACACCTTC CASRPTGDSNYGYTF
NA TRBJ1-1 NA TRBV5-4 TGTGCCAGCAGCTTGGCGGAGGCCCCTGGGGCTGAAGCTTTCTTT CASSLAEAPGAEAFF
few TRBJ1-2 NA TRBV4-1 TGCGCCAGCAGCCAAGATGGTATGAGGTCAAGAGTCTATGGCTACACCTTC CASSQDGMRSRVYGYTF
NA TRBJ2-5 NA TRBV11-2 TGTGCCAGCAGTCCCGCGGGGGCCCGCAGTGGGAGGACCCAGTACTTC CASSPAGARSGRTQYF
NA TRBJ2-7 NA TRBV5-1 TGCGCCAGCAGCTTGGAGCCGGAAACTGGGGAGCAGCACTTC CASSLEPETGEQHF
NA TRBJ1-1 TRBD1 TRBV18 TGTGCCAGCTCAGTTACAGGGGGCACTGAAGCTTTCTTT CASSVTGGTEAFF
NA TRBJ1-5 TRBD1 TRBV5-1 TGCGCCAGCAGCGTGGGACAGGGGAATCAGCCCCAGCATTTT CASSVGQGNQPQHF
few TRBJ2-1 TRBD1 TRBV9 TGTGCCAGCAGCGTACTACTTCCGGGACAGGGGTTAAATGAGCAGTTCTTC CASSVLLPGQGLNEQFF
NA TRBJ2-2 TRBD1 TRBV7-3 TGTGCCAGCAGCTTGGGACAGGGAGCGAACACCGGGGAGCTGTTTTTT CASSLGQGANTGELFF
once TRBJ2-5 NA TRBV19 TGTGCCAGTAGATCACAGGGAGAGACCCAGTACTTC CASRSQGETQYF
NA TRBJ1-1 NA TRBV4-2 TGTGCCAGCAGCCAAGGCGGGGGGCCGGCGTCGTACACTGAAGCTTTCTTT CASSQGGGPASYTEAFF
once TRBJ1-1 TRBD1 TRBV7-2 TGTGCCAGCAGCTTGGGACAGGGGGTGAATGAAGCTTTCTTT CASSLGQGVNEAFF
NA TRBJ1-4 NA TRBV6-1 TGTGCCAGCAGTGAACCCCAGCGGGGTAATGAAAAACTGTTTTTT CASSEPQRGNEKLFF
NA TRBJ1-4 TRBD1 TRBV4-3 TGCGCCAGCAGCCGACAGGGTTATGATGAAAAACTGTTTTTT CASSRQGYDEKLFF
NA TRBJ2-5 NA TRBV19 TGTGCCAGTAGTATAGATCTTACTAGCCAAGAGACCCAGTACTTC CASSIDLTSQETQYF
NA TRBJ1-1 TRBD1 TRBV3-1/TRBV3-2 TGTGCCAGCAGCCCAGGACAGGGCACTGAAGCTTTCTTT CASSPGQGTEAFF
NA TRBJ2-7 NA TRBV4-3 TGCGCCAGCAGCCAAGCGGGGGGCTTCTTCTACGAGCAGTACTTC CASSQAGGFFYEQYF
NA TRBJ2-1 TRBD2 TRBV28 TGTGCCAGCAGTTTTTTTAACGGGGGGAACAATGAGCAGTTCTTC CASSFFNGGNNEQFF
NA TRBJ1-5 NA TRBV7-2 TGTGCCAGCAGCCCCTCGGGGTTAAGCAATCAGCCCCAGCATTTT CASSPSGLSNQPQHF
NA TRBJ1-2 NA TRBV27 TGTGCCAGCAGTTTATCGATATATGGGGGGAGTGACTATGGCTACACCTTC CASSLSIYGGSDYGYTF
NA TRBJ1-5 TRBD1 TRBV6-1 TGTGCCAGCAGTGAAAGTGGTGGGACAGCCCAGCATTTT CASSESGGTAQHF
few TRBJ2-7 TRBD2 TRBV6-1 TGTGCCAGCAGTGAAGTAGCGGGGGGATCCTACGAGCAGTACTTC CASSEVAGGSYEQYF
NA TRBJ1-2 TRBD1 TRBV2 TGTGCCAGCAGGGAAGGGGGCCCGCAGGGGGCAGGCTATGGCTACACCTTC CASREGGPQGAGYGYTF